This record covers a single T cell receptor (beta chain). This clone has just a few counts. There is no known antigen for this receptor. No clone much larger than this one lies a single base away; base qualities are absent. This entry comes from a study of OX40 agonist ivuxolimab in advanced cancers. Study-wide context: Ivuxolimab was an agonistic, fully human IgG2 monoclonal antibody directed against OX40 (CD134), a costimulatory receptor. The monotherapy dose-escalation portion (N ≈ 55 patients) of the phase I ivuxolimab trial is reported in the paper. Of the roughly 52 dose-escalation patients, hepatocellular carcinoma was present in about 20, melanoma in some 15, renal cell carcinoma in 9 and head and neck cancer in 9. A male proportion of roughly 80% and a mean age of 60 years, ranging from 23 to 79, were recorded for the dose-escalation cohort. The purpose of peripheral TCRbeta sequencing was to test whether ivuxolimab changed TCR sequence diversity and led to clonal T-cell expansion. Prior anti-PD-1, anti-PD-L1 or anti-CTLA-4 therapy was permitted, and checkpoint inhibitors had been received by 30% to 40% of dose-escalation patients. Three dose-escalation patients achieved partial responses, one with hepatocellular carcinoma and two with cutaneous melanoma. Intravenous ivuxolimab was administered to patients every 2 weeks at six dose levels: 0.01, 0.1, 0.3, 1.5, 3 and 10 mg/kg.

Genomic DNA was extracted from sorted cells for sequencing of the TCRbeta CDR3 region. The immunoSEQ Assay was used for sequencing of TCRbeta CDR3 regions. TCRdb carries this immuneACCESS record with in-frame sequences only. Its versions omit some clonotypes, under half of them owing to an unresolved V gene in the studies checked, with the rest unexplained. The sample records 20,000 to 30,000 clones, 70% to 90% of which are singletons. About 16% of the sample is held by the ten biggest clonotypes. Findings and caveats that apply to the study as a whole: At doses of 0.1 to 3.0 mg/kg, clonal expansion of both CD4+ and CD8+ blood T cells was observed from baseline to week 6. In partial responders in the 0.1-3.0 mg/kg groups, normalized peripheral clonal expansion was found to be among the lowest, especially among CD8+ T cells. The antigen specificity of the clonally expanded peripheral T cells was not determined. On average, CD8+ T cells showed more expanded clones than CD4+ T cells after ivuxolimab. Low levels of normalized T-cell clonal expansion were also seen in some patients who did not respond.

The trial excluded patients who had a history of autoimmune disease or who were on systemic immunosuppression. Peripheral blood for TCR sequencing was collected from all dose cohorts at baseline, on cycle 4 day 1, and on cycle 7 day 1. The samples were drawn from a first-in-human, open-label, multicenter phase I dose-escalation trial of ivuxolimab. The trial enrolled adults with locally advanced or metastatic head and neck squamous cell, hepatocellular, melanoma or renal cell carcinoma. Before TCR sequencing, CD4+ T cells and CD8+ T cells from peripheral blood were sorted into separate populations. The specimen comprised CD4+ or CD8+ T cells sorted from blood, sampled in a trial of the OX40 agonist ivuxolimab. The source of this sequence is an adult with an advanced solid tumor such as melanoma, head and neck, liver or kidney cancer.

This receptor has the CDR3 CARPLRDSNQPQHF. The nucleotides are TGCGCCAGGCCTCTTAGGGATAGCAATCAGCCCCAGCATTTT. The sequence is built from TRBV5-1 and TRBJ1-5; the D gene is not confidently resolved. Including the terminal cysteine and phenylalanine, the CDR3 comprises 14 residues. CDR3 DNA only is kept here, 42 bases in frame from base 1. Relative to germline, V is 8 bases shorter and J is 0 bases shorter, with 12 bases between their ends. CDR1 is given as SGHRS and CDR2 as YFSETQ, both from the germline V gene.